This TCR beta chain was recorded in a study of blood T cells in healthy people across ages. Germline V CDR1 and CDR2: DFQATT, SNEGSKA (reference sequence). V dropped 6 bases and J dropped 4 bases, with 16 bases sitting between them. This CDR3 spans 15 amino acids. For the second PCR, which ran for about 7 to 11 cycles, a sample-barcoded 5' primer and a J-beta primer mix were used. A tag from a template-switch adaptor with 12 random nucleotides marked each cDNA molecule. TCRdb re-called the 5' RACE reads with MiXCR, one entry per CDR3 protein. This table has 1 million or so distinct CDR3 sequences, 20% to 25% appearing once. This clonotype was picked up a small number of times. They isolated at least 6 million PBMCs from each sample. This same sample was also part of a study on T cells of mothers and their children. That study adds: Slightly higher but non-significant overlap marked related mother-child pairs versus unrelated pairs.

The sample taken for sequencing was blood. The chain joins TRBV20-1 to TRBJ2-6, with D possibly TRBD2 on 5 matching bases. This sequence originates from a girl aged 2 to 9 in good health. The CDR3 reads CSATEGAWGANVLTF. CDR3 nucleotides: TGCAGTGCCACAGAGGGAGCTTGGGGGGCCAACGTCCTGACTTTC.